Presented here are 24 T cell receptor beta chains from one specimen sequenced in a study of blood T cell repertoires in COVID-19. Clones were read by immunoSEQ multiplex PCR, and TCRdb kept only the in-frame ones, dropping some. Among more than 200,000 clones, 85% to 90% were seen once, and the ten largest hold 2% to 3%. Sequenced material: peripheral blood. These receptors were obtained from a man aged 25 to 40 with COVID-19, enrolled during active disease.

CDR3 nucleotides: TGTGCCAGCAGCCCGGATCTAGTACATGAGCAGTTCTTC. Translated, it gives CASSPDLVHEQFF. The rearrangement uses TRBV7-3 and TRBJ2-1; unclear D gene. The CDR3 totals 13 residues. CDR1 and CDR2 (germline): SGHTA, FQGTGA. The V end was cut by 5 bases, the J end by 8 bases, with 13 bases between.

The chain has TRBV11-2 and TRBJ2-5; maybe TRBD1 (6 bases). Between the trimmed V and J ends, which lost 0 bases and 4 bases, there was a span of 15 bases. The germline CDR1 and CDR2 sequences are SGHAT and FQNNGV. The CDR3 has 16 amino acids. As DNA, the CDR3 is TGTGCCAGCAGCTTAGATACAGGGTGGACGAGAGAGACCCAGTACTTC. Translated, it gives CASSLDTGWTRETQYF.

The chain employs TRBV6-1 and TRBJ2-5; D possibly corresponds to TRBD1 (5 bases). Germline CDR1 and CDR2: MNHNS and SASEGT. This CDR3 has 17 amino acids. The germline V and J ends were trimmed by 3 bases and 5 bases, with 22 bases remaining between them. CDR3 nucleotides: TGTGCCAGCAGTGATGGCCGGACAACTGAGATGTGGGAGACCCAGTACTTC. Its translation is CASSDGRTTEMWETQYF.

The genes are TRBV21-1 and TRBJ2-2; TRBD1 is the table's D call, not checked against the DNA. TRBV21-1 is flagged as a pseudogene. This CDR3 has 18 residues. This chain's CDR3 is CASSKDHRVAPSTGELFF. The CDR3 nucleotides are TGTGCCAGCAGCAAAGATCACAGAGTCGCGCCGAGCACCGGGGAGCTGTTTTTT.

This clone came up once. V and J are TRBV30 and TRBJ1-2; unclear D gene. This CDR3 is built from 12 residues. V was cut by 3 bases and J by 3 bases, with 8 bases left in between. CDR1 GTSNPN and CDR2 SVGIG come from the germline V gene (reference sequence). DNA for the CDR3: TGTGCCTGGAGCGCGTCATACTATGGCTACACCTTC. Its translation is CAWSASYYGYTF.

The rearrangement links TRBV28 to TRBJ1-2, with D tentatively TRBD1 (5 bases). This CDR3 has 15 amino acids. V dropped 6 bases and J dropped 6 bases, with 20 bases sitting between them. Per the germline V gene, CDR1 is MDHEN and CDR2 is SYDVKM. The CDR3 DNA sequence: TGTGCCAGCAGATACTGGGGGGGGGACTTTAATGGCTACACCTTC. This gives the protein CASRYWGGDFNGYTF.

The chain employs TRBV7-7 and TRBJ1-5; the D is unclear. Deletions cut 5 bases from V and 2 bases from J, with 19 bases between. The CDR3 has 17 residues. CDR1 SSHAT and CDR2 FNYEAQ come from the germline V gene (reference sequence). The CDR3: CASSSGPGEDCNQPQHF. The CDR3 coding sequence is TGTGCCAGCAGCAGCGGGCCCGGTGAGGATTGCAATCAGCCCCAGCATTTT. Supplemented by reference TRBV7-7 and TRBJ1-5, the full variable domain reads GAGVSQSPRYKVTKRGQDVTLRCDPISSHATLYWYQQALGQGPEFLTYFNYEAQPDKSGLPSDRFSAERPEGSISTLTIQRTEQRDSAMYRCASSSGPGEDCNQPQHFGDGTRLSIL.

J is TRBJ2-1 and V is TRBV4-3, with TRBD2 matching over 12 bases. The J segment lost 15 bases and the V segment lost 1 base, leaving 10 bases of the junction unmatched. Germline V gene sequence: CDR1 LGHNA, CDR2 YSLEER. The CDR3 length is 15 residues. In nucleotides, the CDR3 is TGCGCCAGCAGCCAAGTCTTCGCTAGCGGGAGGGCACGGTTCTTC. Its translation: CASSQVFASGRARFF.

This clone was detected ten times or more. The CDR3 bases are TGCGCCAGCAGCTCAGGGGGAACATATAATTCACCCCTCCACTTT. Translated: CASSSGGTYNSPLHF. The rearrangement joins TRBV5-1 to TRBJ1-6; TRBD1 matches at 7 bases. Germline lookup yields CDR1 SGHRS and CDR2 YFSETQ. The CDR3 runs to 15 residues. The V and J ends lost 3 bases and 4 bases, in that order; junction bases with no gene match: 4.

The genes are TRBV6-5 and TRBJ2-1, with 7 bases that match TRBD1. The CDR3 runs to 12 residues. Trimming cost V 6 bases and J 8 bases; bases outside gene matches: 4. Germline V gene sequence: CDR1 MNHEY, CDR2 SVGAGI. The CDR3 nucleotides are TGTGCCAGCAGCTTAACAGGGGATGAGCAGTTCTTC. Protein sequence: CASSLTGDEQFF.

This chain connects TRBV19 to TRBJ1-1; 10 bases agree with TRBD1. Germline V gene data show CDR1 as LNHDA and CDR2 as SQIVND (reference sequence). The CDR3 length is 14 residues. With 5 bases clipped from V and 6 bases from J, the junction kept 6 bases outside the gene matches. In nucleotides, the CDR3 is TGTGCCAGTAGTGATTATGGGACAGGGGCTGAAGCTTTCTTT. It specifies CASSDYGTGAEAFF. Supplemented by reference TRBV19 and TRBJ1-1, the full variable domain reads DGGITQSPKYLFRKEGQNVTLSCEQNLNHDAMYWYRQDPGQGLRLIYYSQIVNDFQKGDIAEGYSVSREKKESFPLTVTSAQKNPTAFYLCASSDYGTGAEAFFGQGTRLTVV.

The chain has TRBV29-1 and TRBJ1-1; tentatively, D is TRBD1 (6 bases). Trimming removed 4 bases at V and 5 bases at J, with 14 bases between. This CDR3 is 13 amino acids long. Germline lookup yields CDR1 SQVTM and CDR2 ANQGSEA. The CDR3 here is CSVAGGARTEAFF. For the CDR3, the DNA is TGCAGCGTTGCGGGGGGCGCACGGACTGAAGCTTTCTTT.

The chain has TRBV2 and TRBJ2-7; TRBD1 might be the D (6 bases). CDR3 length: 14 amino acids. The V and J ends lost 1 base and 4 bases respectively, with 11 bases between them. Germline loops: CDR1 SNHLY, CDR2 FYNNEI. The CDR3 here is CASSEGRGGYEQYF. CDR3 in DNA: TGTGCCAGCAGTGAAGGCAGGGGCGGTTACGAGCAGTACTTC. The variable domain in full, completed from reference TRBV2 and TRBJ2-7, reads EPEVTQTPSHQVTQMGQEVILRCVPISNHLYFYWYRQILGQKVEFLVSFYNNEISEKSEIFDDQFSVERPDGSNFTLKIRSTKLEDSAMYFCASSEGRGGYEQYFGPGTRLTVT.

The V gene is TRBV27, the J gene TRBJ2-3; the match to TRBD2 covers 9 bases. The CDR3 runs 18 residues. Germline V gene lookup returns CDR1 MNHEY and CDR2 SMNVEV (reference sequence). The V segment lost 5 bases and the J segment 0 bases; nucleotides outside the gene matches: 12. CDR3 residues: CASSTPFLTSGSTDTQYF. Written as DNA, the CDR3 is TGTGCCAGCAGTACCCCCTTCCTCACTAGCGGGAGCACAGATACGCAGTATTTT.

A few counts support this clone. This rearrangement joins TRBV10-2 to TRBJ2-3; D ambiguous. The CDR3 extends over 13 amino acids. Germline V CDR1 and CDR2: WSHSY, SAAADI. Trimming took off 7 bases at V and 10 bases at J, with 18 bases between the two ends. DNA of the CDR3: TGCGCCAGCACTGACTGGGCCCGTATAGCGCAGTATTTT. Its translation: CASTDWARIAQYF.

This chain joins TRBV7-2 and TRBJ2-3; TRBD2 aligns across 15 bases. The CDR3 loop spans 17 amino acids. From germline, CDR1 is SGHTA and CDR2 FQGNSA. The ends lost 5 bases at V and 3 bases at J; junction bases unmatched: 6. CDR3 coding DNA: TGTGCCAGCAGCCACCGGGGACTAGCGGGAGGTACAGATACGCAGTATTTT. Amino acids: CASSHRGLAGGTDTQYF.

This clone was seen repeatedly, ten times or more. V usage is TRBV5-4 and J usage is TRBJ1-6; 8 nucleotides agree with TRBD1. J gave up 4 bases and V 3 bases, and 6 bases lay outside the gene matches. Germline loops: CDR1 SGHNT, CDR2 YYREEE (reference sequence). The CDR3 totals 16 residues. The CDR3 is CASSSGTGEYNSPLHF. CDR3 bases: TGTGCCAGCAGCTCCGGGACAGGAGAATATAATTCACCCCTCCACTTT.

The chain couples TRBV7-2 to TRBJ1-5; a weak D match, TRBD1 (5 bases). Germline lookup yields CDR1 SGHTA and CDR2 FQGNSA. With 3 bases removed from V and 0 bases from J, the gap between germline ends came to 9 bases. The CDR3 is 15 residues long. CDR3 sequence reads: CASSFAGGSNQPQHF. The CDR3 bases are TGTGCCAGCAGCTTCGCGGGGGGTAGCAATCAGCCCCAGCATTTT.

This chain connects TRBV6-5 to TRBJ2-5, with D tentatively TRBD1 (5 bases). This CDR3 is 15 amino acids long. V lost 4 bases and J 2 bases, leaving 14 bases between the germline ends. From germline, CDR1 is MNHEY and CDR2 SVGAGI. DNA for the CDR3: TGTGCCAGCAGTTTCGACTTCGACAGACAAGAGACCCAGTACTTC. This encodes CASSFDFDRQETQYF.

The chain uses TRBV4-1 and TRBJ1-4, with D perhaps TRBD1 (6 bases). The CDR3 consists of 15 residues. CDR1 is MGHRA and CDR2 is YSYEKL in the germline V gene. Trimming took off 4 bases at V and 7 bases at J, with 16 bases between the two ends. CDR3 loop: CASSPEGRGSEKLFF. CDR3 bases: TGCGCCAGCAGCCCTGAGGGCAGGGGTAGTGAAAAACTGTTTTTT.

The V gene is TRBV5-6, the J gene TRBJ2-1, with 7 nucleotides matching TRBD1. The CDR3 has 14 residues. Trimming took 4 bases from V and 10 from J; bases not matched to a gene: 11. CDR1 and CDR2 (germline): SGHDT, YYEEEE. CDR3 in DNA: TGTGCCAGCAGCCGCCCCCACAGGGGAGAAGAGCAGTTCTTC. This gives the protein CASSRPHRGEEQFF.

This chain uses TRBV7-9 with TRBJ2-1; TRBD2 matches at 11 bases. The CDR3 is 18 amino acids. Germline CDR1 reads SEHNR; CDR2 reads FQNEAQ (reference sequence). V dropped 0 bases and J dropped 4; count of bases not matched to a gene: 8. CDR3 nucleotide sequence: TGTGCCAGCAGCTTAGCGGGGCTAGCGGGAGGACGGTACAATGAGCAGTTCTTC. Translating gives CASSLAGLAGGRYNEQFF.

V usage is TRBV11-3 and J usage is TRBJ2-7; D not certain. Germline CDR1 is SGHNT and CDR2 is YENEEA. The CDR3 extends over 16 amino acids. Trimming cost V 5 bases and J 0 bases, with 17 bases left between them. This CDR3 is CASSPHRLAYSYEQYF. The CDR3 DNA reads TGTGCCAGCAGCCCCCACCGACTGGCCTACTCCTACGAGCAGTACTTC. Together with reference TRBV11-3 and TRBJ2-7, the CDR3 gives the full variable domain: EAGVVQSPRYKIIEKKQPVAFWCNPISGHNTLYWYLQNLGQGPELLIRYENEEAVDDSQLPKDRFSAERLKGVDSTLKIQPAELGDSAVYLCASSPHRLAYSYEQYFGPGTRLTVT.

This clone has more than one count but fewer than ten. The chain carries TRBV7-9 and TRBJ2-7; D unclear. Trimming removed 6 bases from V and 4 bases from J, with 7 bases in between. The CDR3 sequence is 11 residues long. CDR1 is SEHNR and CDR2 is FQNEAQ in the germline V gene (reference sequence). The DNA for the CDR3 is TGTGCCAGCAGTTTTCTTTACGAGCAGTACTTC. Its translation: CASSFLYEQYF.